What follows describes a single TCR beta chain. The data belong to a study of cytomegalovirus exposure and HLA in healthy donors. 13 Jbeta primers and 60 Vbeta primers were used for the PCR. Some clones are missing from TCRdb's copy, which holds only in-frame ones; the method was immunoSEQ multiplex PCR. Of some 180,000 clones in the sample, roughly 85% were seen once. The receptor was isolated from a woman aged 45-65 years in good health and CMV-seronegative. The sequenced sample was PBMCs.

The CDR3 bases are TGCGCCAGCAGCTGGGCGGGGGTAACTGAAGCTTTCTTT. Translated: CASSWAGVTEAFF. The V and J genes are TRBV5-1 and TRBJ1-1, with D possibly TRBD1 on 5 matching bases. The CDR3 totals 13 residues. Germline V CDR1 and CDR2: SGHRS, YFSETQ. Deletions cut 3 bases from V and 5 bases from J, with 11 bases between.